What follows are 18 T cell receptor beta chains derived from one specimen sequenced in a study of post-analysis software for immune sequencing data. Study-level results: Patients had higher frequencies than controls of about five TRBV segments, including TRBV5-6, TRBV5-1 and TRBV20-1.

What these receptors recognize is not known. The authors incorporated unique molecular identifiers into the TCR beta cDNA libraries. TCRdb called the PCR reads again in MiXCR, with one record for every CDR3 protein. The sample has some 800,000 distinct CDR3 sequences; about 43% are singletons. Input material: blood. Receptors were obtained from a girl under 18 with multiple sclerosis.

This clonotype occurred once. The J gene is TRBJ1-1, the V gene TRBV20-1, with 12 nucleotides matching TRBD1. With 5 bases clipped from V and 3 bases from J, the junction kept 7 bases outside the gene matches. Germline CDR1 DFQATT, CDR2 SNEGSKA (reference sequence). The CDR3 is 15 amino acids. The DNA of the CDR3 is TGCAGTGCTGTGGGGACAGGGGGCCTGGACACTGAAGCTTTCTTT. Amino acids: CSAVGTGGLDTEAFF.

The genes are TRBV7-2 and TRBJ2-4; no firm D call. Trimming stripped 5 bases from V and 6 bases from J, with 14 bases between. CDR3 length equals 14 residues. CDR1 SGHTA and CDR2 FQGNSA come from the germline V gene. The CDR3 spells CASSPHAVGNIQYF. The CDR3 bases are TGTGCCAGCAGCCCACACGCGGTAGGAAACATTCAGTACTTC.

The sample holds a few counts of this clonotype. The chain carries TRBV6-5 and TRBJ1-2, with 7 bases matching TRBD1. Unmatched junction bases numbered 10, after V lost 6 bases and J lost 6 bases. The CDR3 consists of 14 residues. Germline V CDR1 and CDR2: MNHEY, SVGAGI. CDR3 DNA sequence: TGTGCCAGCAGGCGGACAGGTGCTGTCCATGGCTACACCTTC. It yields the protein CASRRTGAVHGYTF.

The chain uses TRBV19 and TRBJ2-1, with TRBD2 identical over 12 bases. After removal of 4 bases from V and 7 bases from J, the junction contained 8 bases not matched to a gene. This CDR3 has 16 amino acids. Germline CDR1 is LNHDA and CDR2 is SQIVND (reference sequence). CDR3 nucleotide sequence: TGTGCCAGTAGTAGGGGGGGGCTAGCGGGAGGGAATGAGCAGTTCTTC. Its translation: CASSRGGLAGGNEQFF.

CDR3 protein: CSAYDSGSLRETQYF. For the CDR3, the DNA is TGCAGTGCTTATGATAGCGGGAGTCTTAGAGAGACCCAGTACTTC. The chain joins TRBV20-1 to TRBJ2-5, with 9 bases fitting TRBD2. Germline V lookup: CDR1 DFQATT, CDR2 SNEGSKA (reference sequence). V lost 5 bases, J lost 4 bases, and 11 bases stayed unmatched. The CDR3 length is 15 residues.

This chain links TRBV7-9 with TRBJ2-7; D is uncertain. In germline, CDR1 is SEHNR, CDR2 FQNEAQ (reference sequence). Trimming pared 5 bases from V and 3 bases from J, leaving 14 bases between. This CDR3 has 14 amino acids. The CDR3: CASSATGLNYEQYF. The CDR3 DNA is TGTGCCAGCAGCGCCACGGGCCTCAACTACGAGCAGTACTTC.

This rearrangement joins TRBV13 to TRBJ2-2; 8 bases align to TRBD1. The V gene's germline CDR1 is PRHDT and CDR2 FYEKMQ (reference sequence). After removal of 6 bases from V and 0 bases from J, the junction contained 6 bases not matched to a gene. The CDR3 length is 16 residues. Here the CDR3 DNA reads TGTGCCAGCAGGTTACAGGGGGAGGCGAACACCGGGGAGCTGTTTTTT. The encoded protein is CASRLQGEANTGELFF.

There are a few counts of this clonotype. The V gene is TRBV28, the J gene TRBJ2-4, with TRBD2 matching 7 bases. The germline V gene has CDR1 MDHEN and CDR2 SYDVKM. The ends lost 5 bases at V and 1 base at J; junction bases unmatched: 11. This CDR3 spans 17 amino acids. The CDR3 protein is CASSTSVWGYAKNIQYF. CDR3 nucleotides: TGTGCCAGCAGTACTAGCGTGTGGGGATACGCCAAAAACATTCAGTACTTC. The whole variable domain, filled in from reference TRBV28 and TRBJ2-4, reads DVKVTQSSRYLVKRTGEKVFLECVQDMDHENMFWYRQDPGLGLRLIYFSYDVKMKEKGDIPEGYSVSREKKERFSLILESASTNQTSMYLCASSTSVWGYAKNIQYFGAGTRLSVL.

There are many counts of this clonotype. The V gene is TRBV4-3, the J gene TRBJ2-1, with TRBD2 matching 14 bases. The CDR3 length is 15 residues. Per germline, CDR1 LGHNA and CDR2 YSLEER. V shed 4 bases and J 6 bases; nucleotides not matched to a gene: 2. This CDR3 reads CASSPGTSGSNEQFF. CDR3 nucleotide sequence: TGCGCCAGCAGCCCCGGGACTAGCGGGAGCAATGAGCAGTTCTTC.

A few counts support this clonotype. The chain is built from TRBV20-1 and TRBJ2-5, with 9 positions matching TRBD1. Germline V gene data show CDR1 as DFQATT and CDR2 as SNEGSKA (reference sequence). The CDR3 contains 14 residues. After removal of 4 bases from V and 5 bases from J, the junction contained 8 bases not matched to a gene. The CDR3 here is CSAKGQGLGETQYF. In nucleotides, the CDR3 is TGCAGTGCTAAGGGACAGGGATTGGGGGAGACCCAGTACTTC.

The chain has TRBV12-3 or TRBV12-4 and TRBJ1-2; D is uncertain. V was clipped by 3 bases and J by 2 bases, with 13 bases between them. The CDR3 contains 15 residues. The CDR3 loop reads CASSLTEFLNYGYTF. CDR3 sequence (DNA): TGTGCCAGCAGTTTGACGGAATTCTTAAACTATGGCTACACCTTC.

CDR3 nucleotides: TGCAGTGCTAGAGCCGGGACTAGCGGAACCTCATGGGGACACGGCGTCTACGAGCAGTACTTC. Encoded protein: CSARAGTSGTSWGHGVYEQYF. The chain has TRBV20-1 and TRBJ2-7; 11 bases are shared with TRBD2. Losses at the gene ends were 1 base for V and 3 bases for J; bases not matched to a gene: 23. The CDR3 contains 21 residues. The germline gives CDR1 DFQATT, CDR2 SNEGSKA (reference sequence).

The rearrangement uses TRBV28 and TRBJ2-1, with D tentatively TRBD2 (5 bases). V lost 8 bases, J lost 9 bases, and 20 bases lay in between. The germline CDR1 and CDR2 sequences are MDHEN and SYDVKM. The CDR3 is 14 residues long. The CDR3 sequence: CASHHRFGVAEQFF. CDR3 bases: TGTGCCAGCCATCACCGTTTCGGGGTGGCTGAGCAGTTCTTC. The variable domain in full, completed from reference TRBV28 and TRBJ2-1, reads DVKVTQSSRYLVKRTGEKVFLECVQDMDHENMFWYRQDPGLGLRLIYFSYDVKMKEKGDIPEGYSVSREKKERFSLILESASTNQTSMYLCASHHRFGVAEQFFGPGTRLTVL.

This clonotype was seen a few times. The chain recombines TRBV29-1 with TRBJ1-2, with D maybe TRBD1 (5 bases). The length of the CDR3 is 13 residues. Germline loops: CDR1 SQVTM, CDR2 ANQGSEA. The ends were cut back, 3 bases at V and 8 bases at J, with 16 bases in the middle. CDR3 region: CSVEPDTHFGYTF. CDR3 DNA sequence: TGCAGCGTTGAGCCGGACACCCACTTCGGCTACACCTTC.

V and J are TRBV5-1 and TRBJ2-3; TRBD2 agrees at 11 bases. Germline CDR1 is SGHRS and CDR2 is YFSETQ. The CDR3 length is 16 residues. The J segment lost 0 bases and the V segment lost 3 bases, leaving 3 bases of the junction unmatched. CDR3 in amino acids: CASSSVAGGSTDTQYF. For the CDR3, the DNA is TGCGCCAGCAGCTCCGTAGCGGGAGGGAGCACAGATACGCAGTATTTT.

V and J are TRBV28 and TRBJ2-4; tentative D call: TRBD1 (5 bases). The germline V and J ends were trimmed by 6 bases and 8 bases, with 17 bases remaining between them. CDR3 size: 14 residues. Germline values: CDR1 MDHEN, CDR2 SYDVKM. The CDR3 spells CASRPIPRGDIQYF. The CDR3 region has the DNA TGTGCCAGCAGACCCATCCCAAGGGGTGACATTCAGTACTTC.

This chain joins TRBV7-2 and TRBJ1-6; no clear D gene. This CDR3 spans 13 amino acids. V was trimmed by 5 bases and J by 10 bases, leaving 12 bases between them. CDR1 SGHTA and CDR2 FQGNSA come from the germline V gene. Here the CDR3 reads CASSPTLRSPLHF. CDR3 nucleotides: TGTGCCAGCAGCCCGACCCTGAGGTCACCCCTCCACTTT.

The V call is TRBV9, the J call TRBJ2-4; D might be TRBD2 (6 bases). Germline CDR1 reads SGDLS; CDR2 reads YYNGEE. The germline V and J ends were trimmed by 4 bases and 2 bases, with 19 bases remaining between them. This CDR3 region has 17 residues. CDR3 in DNA: TGTGCCAGCAGCCCTGGCGGCGGGATCTCCCCCAAAAACATTCAGTACTTC. Its protein product is CASSPGGGISPKNIQYF. Drawing the rest from reference TRBV9 and TRBJ2-4, the complete variable domain is DSGVTQTPKHLITATGQRVTLRCSPRSGDLSVYWYQQSLDQGLQFLIQYYNGEERAKGNILERFSAQQFPDLHSELNLSSLELGDSALYFCASSPGGGISPKNIQYFGAGTRLSVL.